By share, the clone carrying this T cell receptor beta chain ranks as medium-sized. Trimming shortened V by 5 bases and J by 4 bases, and 14 bases separated the two germline ends. The CDR3 is 14 residues long. The TRBV12-4/TRBJ1-2 clonotypes were amplified using barcode primers with ligated adaptors. TCRdb re-called the multiplex PCR reads through MiXCR, storing one row per CDR3 protein. The sample shows over 1,000 distinct CDR3 sequences, approximately 24% of them seen only once. The specimen sequenced was naive CD4+ T cells sorted from blood. Subset in this sample: naive CD4+ T cells, CD4+CD45RA+CD25-. The chain links TRBV12-3 or TRBV12-4 to TRBJ1-2, with D uncertain. This sequence was found in a female donor with breast cancer. CDR3 DNA: TGTGCCAGCAGTCAAGGCGTCCGTCTCTATGGCTACACCTTC. It specifies CASSQGVRLYGYTF.